This paragraph covers one TCR beta chain sequence. Its antigen is unidentified. The data are from a study of post-analysis software for immune sequencing data. Across the whole study: Courses of disease covered relapsing-remitting, secondary progressive and progressive-relapsing multiple sclerosis. Study results and limitations: TRBV5-6, TRBV5-1 and TRBV20-1 belonged to a set of roughly five TRBV segments that were more frequent in patients than controls. Controls significantly exceeded multiple sclerosis patients in normalized Chao1 diversity.

Germline V gives CDR1 MNHEY, CDR2 SMNVEV (reference sequence). J gave up 9 bases and V 3 bases, and 6 bases lay outside the gene matches. CDR3 length: 15 residues. TCR beta cDNA libraries had unique molecular identifiers. The authors obtained 500,000 or so cDNA molecules from around 0.96 to 9.9 million T cells. MiXCR, run by TCRdb on the PCR reads, gives a single entry per CDR3 protein. Seen here are roughly 410,000 distinct CDR3 sequences, 30% to 45% observed once, and the top ten hold around an eighth. The sequenced sample was blood. The chain has TRBV27 and TRBJ2-1; 12 bases map to TRBD1. This sequence originates from a girl aged 10-17 years with multiple sclerosis. CDR3 sequence: CASSLTGQGASEQFF. DNA for the CDR3: TGTGCCAGCAGTTTGACGGGACAGGGGGCTAGTGAGCAGTTCTTC.